These 27 T cell receptor beta chains share one sample of origin, sequenced in a study of shared clonotypes between healthy human individuals. Produced via immunoSEQ multiplex PCR; TCRdb's table is partial and in-frame only. This table has some 2,500,000 clones, roughly 92% appearing once. Sample: naive CD4+ T cells from PBMCs. As to subset: CD45RA+ positively selected. These TCRs come from a man between 18 and 35 years old in good health. Some clones in this sample may be carry-over from other donors' samples.

V and J are TRBV7-3 and TRBJ2-1; 8 bases line up with TRBD2. V shed 5 bases, J shed 5 bases, and the junction held 14 bases outside the gene matches. The length of the CDR3 is 17 residues. Germline assignment: CDR1 SGHTA and CDR2 FQGTGA. The CDR3 coding sequence is TGTGCCAGCAGCCCAATGGTAACTCAGCGGGAGCACAATGAGCAGTTCTTC. Protein product: CASSPMVTQREHNEQFF.

As DNA, the CDR3 is TGTGCCAGCAGGGACGGCTTCACAGATACGCAGTATTTT. This gives the protein CASRDGFTDTQYF. The chain is built from TRBV6-5 and TRBJ2-3; D remains unclear. The CDR3 totals 13 residues. The ends were cut back, 6 bases at V and 2 bases at J, with 9 bases in the middle. From germline, CDR1 is MNHEY and CDR2 SVGAGI.

V is TRBV6-1 and J is TRBJ1-1; D ambiguous. Germline loops: CDR1 MNHNS, CDR2 SASEGT. V was trimmed by 3 bases and J by 3 bases, leaving 17 bases between them. This CDR3 contains 16 residues. The CDR3 protein is CASSERLGVKYTEAFF. The DNA of the CDR3 is TGTGCCAGCAGTGAGCGGTTGGGCGTCAAGTACACTGAAGCTTTCTTT.

This chain links TRBV5-6 with TRBJ2-7; possible D gene TRBD1, 5 bases. This CDR3 contains 14 residues. V was trimmed by 2 bases and J by 3 bases, leaving 12 bases between them. CDR1 and CDR2 (germline): SGHDT, YYEEEE. This CDR3 is CASSFPTVNYEQYF. The CDR3 region has the DNA TGTGCCAGCAGCTTCCCGACAGTGAACTACGAGCAGTACTTC.

The genes are TRBV14 and TRBJ2-7; TRBD2 agrees at 8 bases. The CDR3 contains 16 residues. V dropped 5 bases and J dropped 1; count of bases not matched to a gene: 10. CDR1 and CDR2 from the germline V gene are SGHDN and FVKESK. CDR3 sequence reads: CASSSFATSGSYEQYF. In nucleotides, the CDR3 is TGTGCCAGCAGCTCCTTCGCTACTAGCGGTTCCTACGAGCAGTACTTC. Filled out from reference TRBV14 and TRBJ2-7, the complete variable domain reads EAGVTQFPSHSVIEKGQTVTLRCDPISGHDNLYWYRRVMGKEIKFLLHFVKESKQDESGMPNNRFLAERTGGTYSTLKVQPAELEDSGVYFCASSSFATSGSYEQYFGPGTRLTVT.

V usage is TRBV5-1 and J usage is TRBJ1-1, with D unresolved. Germline values: CDR1 SGHRS, CDR2 YFSETQ. The CDR3 is 13 residues long. The V end lost 7 bases, the J end lost 1 base, and 11 bases lay between the germline ends. The CDR3 spells CASFDQSNTEAFF. The CDR3 DNA follows: TGCGCCAGCTTTGACCAATCGAACACTGAAGCTTTCTTT.

This chain links TRBV7-8 with TRBJ2-7; 7 bases are shared with TRBD2. Germline lookup yields CDR1 SGHVS and CDR2 FQNEAQ. V lost 3 bases to trimming and J lost 0 bases; unmatched junction nucleotides: 5. CDR3 size: 15 residues. The CDR3 region has the DNA TGTGCCAGCAGCTTCGGCGGGAGCCTCTCCTACGAGCAGTACTTC. Translated: CASSFGGSLSYEQYF.

The V gene is TRBV30, the J gene TRBJ2-7; the match to TRBD2 covers 10 bases. CDR1 and CDR2 (germline): GTSNPN, SVGIG (reference sequence). With V trimmed by 1 base and J by 4 bases, 4 bases remained unmatched. This CDR3 contains 14 residues. The CDR3 sequence is CAWSAGLAEYEQYF. CDR3 DNA sequence: TGTGCCTGGAGTGCTGGACTAGCGGAGTACGAGCAGTACTTC.

This clone has only one observation. The CDR3 loop reads CASSYHRGPETF. The DNA of the CDR3 is TGCGCCAGCAGCTATCACAGGGGCCCTGAAACCTTC. V is TRBV4-1 and J is TRBJ1-2; 7 bases line up with TRBD1. The CDR3 totals 12 residues. J was trimmed by 14 bases and V by 5 bases; bases with no gene match: 11. Germline V gene sequence: CDR1 MGHRA, CDR2 YSYEKL.

This chain joins TRBV18 and TRBJ2-5; 7 positions agree with TRBD2. The germline gives CDR1 KGHSH, CDR2 LQKENI. The trim removed 4 bases at V and 1 base at J, leaving 12 bases unmatched. The CDR3 loop spans 17 amino acids. CDR3 sequence: CASSRSRASGFQETQYF. The CDR3 DNA follows: TGTGCCAGCTCACGGTCGAGGGCTAGCGGATTCCAAGAGACCCAGTACTTC. Together with reference TRBV18 and TRBJ2-5, the CDR3 gives the full variable domain: NAGVMQNPRHLVRRRGQEARLRCSPMKGHSHVYWYRQLPEEGLKFMVYLQKENIIDESGMPKERFSAEFPKEGPSILRIQQVVRGDSAAYFCASSRSRASGFQETQYFGPGTRLLVL.

The J gene is TRBJ2-1, the V gene TRBV9, with 8 positions matching TRBD2. This CDR3 region has 15 residues. Germline CDR1 and CDR2: SGDLS and YYNGEE. Losses at the gene ends were 4 bases for V and 9 bases for J; bases not matched to a gene: 12. The CDR3 loop is CASSPELAAWGEQFF. The CDR3 DNA is TGTGCCAGCAGCCCCGAACTAGCGGCCTGGGGTGAGCAGTTCTTC. The entire variable domain, with the rest obtained from reference TRBV9 and TRBJ2-1, is as follows: DSGVTQTPKHLITATGQRVTLRCSPRSGDLSVYWYQQSLDQGLQFLIQYYNGEERAKGNILERFSAQQFPDLHSELNLSSLELGDSALYFCASSPELAAWGEQFFGPGTRLTVL.

The chain has TRBV10-1 and TRBJ2-1; 9 nucleotides line up with TRBD1. Germline CDR1 reads WNHNN; CDR2 reads SYGVQD (reference sequence). Trimming took 6 bases from V and 8 from J; bases not matched to a gene: 11. This CDR3 comprises 15 residues. DNA for the CDR3: TGCGCCAGCAGCGAGGGGACAGGGATCTCGGATGAGCAGTTCTTC. Protein: CASSEGTGISDEQFF.

The chain joins TRBV6-4 to TRBJ1-1, with D hard to call. Trimming removed 6 bases at V and 0 bases at J, with 8 bases between. The CDR3 loop spans 13 amino acids. Germline-derived CDR1 and CDR2 are MRHNA and SNTAGT. The DNA for the CDR3 is TGTGCCAGCAGGCAAAATTTGAACACTGAAGCTTTCTTT. The encoded protein is CASRQNLNTEAFF.

J is TRBJ1-1 and V is TRBV11-2, with D maybe TRBD1 (6 bases). The CDR3 extends over 14 amino acids. Trimming left V 3 bases short and J 5 bases short, with 13 bases between. Germline assignment: CDR1 SGHAT and CDR2 FQNNGV. DNA of the CDR3: TGTGCCAGCAGCTTGGGGACATGGGGGACTGAAGCTTTCTTT. The encoded protein is CASSLGTWGTEAFF.

As to this clone: Other nucleotide sequences in the sample specify the same CDR3. The chain couples TRBV9 to TRBJ2-3; 7 bases map to TRBD2. The germline CDR1 and CDR2 sequences are SGDLS and YYNGEE. V lost 2 bases and J lost 2; bases outside the gene matches: 5. CDR3 length equals 15 residues. This CDR3 is CASSVSSGYTDTQYF. The DNA for the CDR3 is TGTGCCAGCAGCGTGTCTAGCGGATACACAGATACGCAGTATTTT.

V gene TRBV18 combines with J gene TRBJ2-2; 8 positions match TRBD2. Losses at the gene ends were 5 bases for V and 5 bases for J; bases not matched to a gene: 7. The CDR3 consists of 15 residues. The germline CDR1 and CDR2 sequences are KGHSH and LQKENI. The CDR3: CASSERLAGTGELFF. CDR3 in DNA: TGTGCCAGCTCAGAGAGATTAGCGGGAACCGGGGAGCTGTTTTTT. The entire variable domain, with the rest obtained from reference TRBV18 and TRBJ2-2, is as follows: NAGVMQNPRHLVRRRGQEARLRCSPMKGHSHVYWYRQLPEEGLKFMVYLQKENIIDESGMPKERFSAEFPKEGPSILRIQQVVRGDSAAYFCASSERLAGTGELFFGEGSRLTVL.

The J gene is TRBJ2-7, the V gene TRBV18, with D unclear. This CDR3 is built from 14 residues. CDR1 is KGHSH and CDR2 is LQKENI in the germline V gene. Trimming removed 2 bases at V and 2 bases at J, with 10 bases between. CDR3 loop: CASSPLGDTYEQYF. The CDR3 nucleotides read TGTGCCAGCTCACCATTAGGAGATACCTACGAGCAGTACTTC.

The chain has TRBV18 and TRBJ1-2; 11 positions match TRBD1. The CDR3 spans 14 residues. Trimming at V came to 6 bases and at J to 8 bases, leaving 8 bases not matched to a gene. CDR1 KGHSH and CDR2 LQKENI come from the germline V gene. The CDR3, as DNA: TGTGCCAGCTCTAAGGACAGGGGGCGCCGAGGCTACACCTTC. Translated: CASSKDRGRRGYTF.

V usage is TRBV7-8 and J usage is TRBJ1-1; D might be TRBD1 (6 bases). Germline lookup yields CDR1 SGHVS and CDR2 FQNEAQ. The germline V and J ends were trimmed by 2 bases and 6 bases, with 13 bases remaining between them. This CDR3 is built from 14 residues. This CDR3 is CASSLPGGAPEAFF. Written as DNA, the CDR3 is TGTGCCAGCAGCTTACCTGGGGGGGCCCCTGAAGCTTTCTTT.

J is TRBJ2-5 and V is TRBV23-1, with 13 nucleotides matching TRBD2. TRBV23-1 is an open reading frame, and its role is uncertain. This CDR3 has 16 residues. The V gene end was trimmed by 7 bases and the J gene end by 6 bases; junction bases not matched to a gene: 11. CDR3 sequence reads: CASTDRTSGSIKTQYF. CDR3 in DNA: TGCGCCAGCACGGACAGGACTAGCGGGAGTATAAAGACCCAGTACTTC.

This chain connects TRBV7-3 to TRBJ2-5; 13 nucleotides agree with TRBD2. The DNA end is a closer match to TRBJ2-7, so the J assignment may be wrong. CDR1 is SGHTA and CDR2 is FQGTGA in the germline V gene. The CDR3 length is 14 residues. In DNA form, the CDR3 reads TGTGCCAGCAGCTTGGGGACTAGCGGGAACGAGCAGTACTTC. Its protein product is CASSLGTSGNEQYF.

With regard to this clone: Other DNA sequences within the sample encode an identical CDR3. This rearrangement joins TRBV6-1 to TRBJ2-3; no clear D gene. Trimming pared 3 bases from V and 5 bases from J, leaving 6 bases between. Germline-derived CDR1 and CDR2 are MNHNS and SASEGT. This CDR3 has 12 residues. CDR3 residues: CASSEWGDTQYF. CDR3 DNA: TGTGCCAGCAGTGAGTGGGGAGATACGCAGTATTTT.

The V gene is TRBV5-5, the J gene TRBJ2-1, with 7 bases identical to TRBD2. There are 14 residues in the CDR3. The V gene end was trimmed by 1 base and the J gene end by 7 bases; junction bases not matched to a gene: 5. The germline gives CDR1 SGHKS, CDR2 YYEKEE (reference sequence). The CDR3, as DNA: TGTGCCAGCAGCTTGAGGGACTACTTTAATGAGCAGTTCTTC. This sequence encodes CASSLRDYFNEQFF.

CDR3: CASSTPAGTDTQYF. The CDR3 coding sequence is TGTGCCAGTAGTACCCCGGCGGGCACAGATACGCAGTATTTT. The chain links TRBV19 to TRBJ2-3; D remains unclear. The germline CDR1 and CDR2 sequences are LNHDA and SQIVND (reference sequence). Trimming took off 4 bases at V and 1 base at J, with 9 bases between the two ends. The length of the CDR3 is 14 residues. The whole variable domain, filled in from reference TRBV19 and TRBJ2-3, reads DGGITQSPKYLFRKEGQNVTLSCEQNLNHDAMYWYRQDPGQGLRLIYYSQIVNDFQKGDIAEGYSVSREKKESFPLTVTSAQKNPTAFYLCASSTPAGTDTQYFGPGTRLTVL.

The V and J genes are TRBV5-1 and TRBJ2-7, with TRBD1 matching over 10 bases. The CDR3 is 15 residues long. Germline assignment: CDR1 SGHRS and CDR2 YFSETQ. The trim removed 2 bases at V and 5 bases at J, leaving 7 bases unmatched. For the CDR3, the DNA is TGCGCCAGCAGCTTCTCCCCCGGGACAGGGGACGAGCAGTACTTC. Amino acids: CASSFSPGTGDEQYF. Complete variable domain (other parts from reference TRBV5-1 and TRBJ2-7): KAGVTQTPRYLIKTRGQQVTLSCSPISGHRSVSWYQQTPGQGLQFLFEYFSETQRNKGNFPGRFSGRQFSNSRSEMNVSTLELGDSALYLCASSFSPGTGDEQYFGPGTRLTVT.

Details on this clone: A read error may produce the germline difference seen at one junction end. The rearrangement uses TRBV7-9 and TRBJ2-7, with D perhaps TRBD1 or TRBD2 (5 bases each). Germline CDR1 reads SEHNR; CDR2 reads FQNEAQ (reference sequence). This CDR3 is 14 amino acids long. In DNA form, the CDR3 reads TGTGCCAGCAGCTCAGAGGGGAAGTCGAACATCCCAAACTTC. Amino acid sequence: CASSSEGKSNIPNF. Filled out from reference TRBV7-9 and TRBJ2-7, the complete variable domain reads DTGVSQNPRHKITKRGQNVTFRCDPISEHNRLYWYRQTLGQGPEFLTYFQNEAQLEKSRLLSDRFSAERPKGSFSTLEIQRTEQGDSAMYLCASSSEGKSNIPNFGPGTRLTVT.

The rearrangement links TRBV5-1 to TRBJ2-7; tentatively, D is TRBD1 or TRBD2 (6 bases each). The V end was cut by 3 bases, the J end by 5 bases, with 12 bases between. Germline CDR1 SGHRS, CDR2 YFSETQ. This CDR3 contains 13 residues. For the CDR3, the DNA is TGCGCCAGCAGCTACGGAGGGGGAAACGAGCAGTACTTC. It encodes CASSYGGGNEQYF.